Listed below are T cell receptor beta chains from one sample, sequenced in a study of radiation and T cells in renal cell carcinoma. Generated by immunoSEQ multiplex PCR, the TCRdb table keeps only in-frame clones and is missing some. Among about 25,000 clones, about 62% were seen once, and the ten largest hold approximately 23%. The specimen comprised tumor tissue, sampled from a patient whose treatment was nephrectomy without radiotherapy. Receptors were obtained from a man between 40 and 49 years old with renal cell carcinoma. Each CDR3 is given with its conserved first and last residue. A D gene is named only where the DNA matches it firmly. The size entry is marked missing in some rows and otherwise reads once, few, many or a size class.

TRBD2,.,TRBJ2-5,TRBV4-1,TGCGCCAGCAGCAGCCCGGGGGGTGAGACCCAGTACTTC,CASSSPGGETQYF
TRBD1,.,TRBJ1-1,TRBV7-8,TGTGCCAGCAGCTTCCGGGACAGGGACGTTGAAGCTTTCTTT,CASSFRDRDVEAFF
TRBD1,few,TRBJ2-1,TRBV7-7,TGTGCCAGCAGTTTAGGGACAGGGCCTCAGTTCTTC,CASSLGTGPQFF
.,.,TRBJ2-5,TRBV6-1,TGTGCCAGCAGCCCAAGACTAGTCCACCAAGAGACCCAGTACTTC,CASSPRLVHQETQYF
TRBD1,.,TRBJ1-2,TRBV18,TGTGCCAGCTCACCATCAGGGACAGGGAGGTATGGCTACACCTTC,CASSPSGTGRYGYTF
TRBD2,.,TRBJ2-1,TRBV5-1,TGCGCCAGCAGCCATAGCGGGGGGCCTTACAATGAGCAGTTCTTC,CASSHSGGPYNEQFF
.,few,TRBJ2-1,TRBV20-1,TGCAGTGCTCATAAGGTCAATGAGCAGTTCTTC,CSAHKVNEQFF
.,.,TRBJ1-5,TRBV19,TGTGCCAGTAGTATAGCCCGGCAGGGCCCGAGGGGCAATCAGCCCCAGCATTTT,CASSIARQGPRGNQPQHF
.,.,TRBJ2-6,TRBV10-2,TGCGCCAGCAGTGGGGGCGCTGGGGCCAACGTCCTGACTTTC,CASSGGAGANVLTF
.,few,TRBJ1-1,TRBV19,TGTGCCAGTATCCGCGACCGGGGACGGCAGGAAGCTTTCTTT,CASIRDRGRQEAFF
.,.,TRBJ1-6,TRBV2,TGTGCCAGCAGTGTACAGCCTATAACACCCCTCCACTTT,CASSVQPITPLHF
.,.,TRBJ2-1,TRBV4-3,TGCGCCAGCAGCCAAGAATGGGTAGGCGTTTACAATGAGCAGTTCTTC,CASSQEWVGVYNEQFF
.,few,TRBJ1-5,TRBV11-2,TGTGCCAGCAGCACTAACAGGAATCAGCCCCAGCATTTT,CASSTNRNQPQHF
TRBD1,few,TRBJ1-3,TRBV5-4,TGTGCCAGCAGCTTGGGAGGACAGGGAGGAAACACCATATATTTT,CASSLGGQGGNTIYF
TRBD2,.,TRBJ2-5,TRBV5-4,TGTGCCAGCAGCCCACATACCGCGGGGGTCCAGTACTTC,CASSPHTAGVQYF
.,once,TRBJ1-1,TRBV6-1,TGTGCCAGCAGCCTGGGCCCCAACACTGAAGCTTTCTTT,CASSLGPNTEAFF
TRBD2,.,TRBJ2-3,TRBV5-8,TGTGCCAGCAGCGGATCCCCGGGACTAGCGGGAGTGACTGATACGCAGTATTTT,CASSGSPGLAGVTDTQYF
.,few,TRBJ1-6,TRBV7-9,TGTGCCAGCAGCTTTTCAGAGAATTCACCCCTCCACTTT,CASSFSENSPLHF
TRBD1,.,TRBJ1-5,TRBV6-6,TGTGCCAGCAGTTATTCGACAGGGTGGAATCAGCCCCAGCATTTT,CASSYSTGWNQPQHF
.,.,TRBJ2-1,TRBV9,TGTGCCAGCAGCGCCCGGGACTTGGACAATGAGCAGTTCTTC,CASSARDLDNEQFF
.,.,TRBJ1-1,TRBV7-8,TGTGCCAGCAGCTTGAGCGGCTATATGAACACTGAAGCTTTCTTT,CASSLSGYMNTEAFF
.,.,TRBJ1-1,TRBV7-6,TGTGCCAGCAGCTTAGAAAGGATCCCGGCCACTGAAGCTTTCTTT,CASSLERIPATEAFF
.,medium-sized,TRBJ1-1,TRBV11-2,TGTGCCAGCAGCTTACATGTGGACGGTTACACTGAAGCTTTCTTT,CASSLHVDGYTEAFF
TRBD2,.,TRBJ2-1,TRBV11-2,TGTGCCAGCAGCTTACGACTAGCGGGGATCTACAATGAGCAGTTCTTC,CASSLRLAGIYNEQFF
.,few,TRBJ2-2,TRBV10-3,TGTGCCATACAGGGTATGGGGGAGCTGTTTTTT,CAIQGMGELFF
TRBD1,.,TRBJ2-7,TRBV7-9,TGTGCCAGCAGCTTGGGGACAGGGCCCTCTGAGCAGTACTTC,CASSLGTGPSEQYF
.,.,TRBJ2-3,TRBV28,TGTGCCAGCAGGGGGCAGGGCACAGATACGCAGTATTTT,CASRGQGTDTQYF
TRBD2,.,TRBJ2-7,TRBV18,TGTGCCAGCTCACCGTTAGGGACTAGCGCTACCTACGAGCAGTACTTC,CASSPLGTSATYEQYF
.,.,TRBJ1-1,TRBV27,TGTGCCAGCACCCCCAGGCGGGGCAACACTGAAGCTTTCTTT,CASTPRRGNTEAFF
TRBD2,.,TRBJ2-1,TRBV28,TGTGCCAGCACGCGGGTCCCCCCAGCGGGGGTCGGCAATGAGCAGTTCTTC,CASTRVPPAGVGNEQFF
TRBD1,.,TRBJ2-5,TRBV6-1,TGTGCCAGCAGTGAACCGGGACAGGGAATAGAGACCCAGTACTTC,CASSEPGQGIETQYF
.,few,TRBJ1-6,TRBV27,TGTGCCACTCGTTTGGCAGGTACCCAAATCAATTCACCCCTCCACTTT,CATRLAGTQINSPLHF
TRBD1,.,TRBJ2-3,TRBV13,TGTGCCAGCACCCCCCCGGACAGGTACACAGATACGCAGTATTTT,CASTPPDRYTDTQYF
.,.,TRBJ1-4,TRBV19,TGTGCCAGTAATCCAGGGGCTAATGAAAAACTGTTTTTT,CASNPGANEKLFF
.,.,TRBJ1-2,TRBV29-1,TGCAGCGTTGCCGTCCAGTTCGGTTCGGCTAACTATGGCTACACCTTC,CSVAVQFGSANYGYTF
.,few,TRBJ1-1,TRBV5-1,TGCGCCAGCAGCCGTGGGGGGAGCCGAAACACTGAAGCTTTCTTT,CASSRGGSRNTEAFF
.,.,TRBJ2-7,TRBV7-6,TGTGCCAGCAGCTTAGAGGCAGGGAATACCTACGAGCAGTACTTC,CASSLEAGNTYEQYF
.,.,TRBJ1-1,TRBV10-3,TGTGCCATCAGGGGGGAGGGAGGGACTGAAGCTTTCTTT,CAIRGEGGTEAFF
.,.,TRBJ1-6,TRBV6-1,TGTGCCAGCAGTGAATTTGGACAGAATAATTCACCCCTCCACTTT,CASSEFGQNNSPLHF
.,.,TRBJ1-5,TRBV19,TGTGCCAGTAGTATCTCCCCCCACGGGGAGTTGAATCAGCCCCAGCATTTT,CASSISPHGELNQPQHF
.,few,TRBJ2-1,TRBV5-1,TGCGCCAGCAGCTTGGCGGACAGACCATACAATGAGCAGTTCTTC,CASSLADRPYNEQFF
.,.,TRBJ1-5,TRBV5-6,TGTGCCAGCAGCTTGTCTGGGAGTAGCAATCAGCCCCAGCATTTT,CASSLSGSSNQPQHF
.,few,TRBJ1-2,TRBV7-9,TGTGCCAGCAGCTTAGGCCAGGGACACTATGGCTACACCTTC,CASSLGQGHYGYTF